The sequence of this TCR beta chain was determined in a study of blood T cell repertoires in COVID-19 (dated by TCRdb to between 2020 and 2021). Background for the entire study: Collaborator samples came from the United States, Italy and Spain and covered acute and convalescent phases of COVID-19. The material from the prospective study consisted of cDNA or gDNA derived from T cells, B-cell-depleted T cells, or PBMCs. Subjects who had been exposed to COVID-19, were actively infected with it, or had recovered from it provided the deeply sampled blood TCRbeta repertoires that made up the dataset. The repertoires were released in a freely available public database meant as a resource for research on the immune response to SARS-CoV-2. The samples were drawn from the first 160 participants of the ongoing ImmuneRACE study and from over a thousand subjects provided by 6 global collaborators. Nearly every sample came with metadata listing a de-identified subject ID, COVID-19 status, age in years and sex. HLA class I and class II types, where available, came from metadata supplied by the sample provider rather than from assay-based typing. On the study overall, not on this receptor specifically: Clinical and demographic metadata were provided uncurated, with the amount varying by source and participant.

A word on this clone: It has no known antigen specificity. The sample holds no much larger clone one base away, and base qualities are not on file.

TCRbeta CDR3 regions were amplified from genomic DNA using the immunoSEQ Assay, a bias-controlled multiplex PCR. Per the authors' processing: Nucleated cell counts per sample were estimated from amplification of reference gene primers within the assay. To quantify the absolute abundance of each unique TCRbeta CDR3 rearrangement, sequence reads were collapsed and filtered. For each sample, productive Simpson clonality was calculated by taking the square root of Simpson's diversity index across productive rearrangements. As stored in TCRdb, this immuneACCESS dataset retains in-frame rearrangements with V and J assigned. A fraction of the clones does not appear; measured against another copy, unresolved V genes explain less than half of the discrepancy, and the remainder lacks a known reason. V, J and clone size are taken as reported in that table, and D and trimming were inferred from the DNA itself. This sample gives about 150,000 clones in total; over 70% of them show up just once. Approximately 0.5% of the sample is in the top ten clones.

The germline V gene gives CDR1 as SGHNT and CDR2 as YENEEA. The cysteine opens and the phenylalanine closes a CDR3 of 14 amino acids. The entry retains the CDR3 DNA only, 42 bases that are in frame from base 1. The germline V end is reduced by 5 bases and the J end by 9 bases; junction bases left unmatched: 9. Whole blood was collected in K2EDTA tubes by collaborating institutions according to the institutions' own protocols. For TCRbeta analysis, collaborators shipped samples as frozen whole blood, isolated PBMCs, or DNA extracted from either of those sample types. Sequencing was performed on peripheral blood. The chain employs TRBV11-3 and TRBJ2-1, and 8 junctional nucleotides match TRBD1. This sequence originates from a man in his fifties or sixties with acute or convalescent COVID-19. Here is the DNA: TGTGCCAGCAGCATAACAGGGGGTAGGGGTGAGCAGTTCTTC. Protein translation: CASSITGGRGEQFF.